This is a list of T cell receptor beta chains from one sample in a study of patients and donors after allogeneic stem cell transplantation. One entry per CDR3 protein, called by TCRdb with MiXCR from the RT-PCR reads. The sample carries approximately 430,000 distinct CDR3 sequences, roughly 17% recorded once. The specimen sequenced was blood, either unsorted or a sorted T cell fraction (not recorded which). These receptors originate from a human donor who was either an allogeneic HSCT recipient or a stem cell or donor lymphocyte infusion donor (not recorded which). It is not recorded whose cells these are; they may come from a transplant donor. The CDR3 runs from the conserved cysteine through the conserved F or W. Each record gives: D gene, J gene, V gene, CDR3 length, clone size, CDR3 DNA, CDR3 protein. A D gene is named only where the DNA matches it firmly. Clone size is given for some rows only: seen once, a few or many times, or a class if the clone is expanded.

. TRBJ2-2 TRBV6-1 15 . TGTGCCAGCAGCCAGTCAGGCGGGAACACCGGGGAGCTGTTTTTT CASSQSGGNTGELFF
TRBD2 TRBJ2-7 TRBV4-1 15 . TGCGCCAGCAGCCACGGGACTAGCGGGATCTACGAGCAGTACTTC CASSHGTSGIYEQYF
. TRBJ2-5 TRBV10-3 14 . TGTGCCATCAGTGGGGCGTCCACCCAAGAGACCCAGTACTTC CAISGASTQETQYF
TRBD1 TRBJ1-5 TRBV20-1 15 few TGCAGTGCCTTACAGGGGTACAGGAGCAATCAGCCCCAGCATTTT CSALQGYRSNQPQHF
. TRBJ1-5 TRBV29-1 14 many TGCAGCGTTGGGGACCTAGGAGGCAATCAGCCCCAGCATTTT CSVGDLGGNQPQHF
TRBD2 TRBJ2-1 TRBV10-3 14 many TGTGCCATCAGGGGGACTAGCGATTCCGATGAGCAGTTCTTC CAIRGTSDSDEQFF
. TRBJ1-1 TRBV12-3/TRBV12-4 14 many TGTGCCAGCCTTAGGGGGTTCAGGTACTCTGAAGCTTTCTTT CASLRGFRYSEAFF
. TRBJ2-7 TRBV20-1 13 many TGCAGTGCTAGAGATAGAACCTCCTACGAGCAGTACTTC CSARDRTSYEQYF
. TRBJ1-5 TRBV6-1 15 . TGTGCCAGCATTTCTAGAATCGACAGAAATCAGCCCCAGCATTTT CASISRIDRNQPQHF
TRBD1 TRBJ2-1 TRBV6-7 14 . TGTGCCAGCAGTAGGGACAGGTCAAACAATGAGCAGTTCTTC CASSRDRSNNEQFF
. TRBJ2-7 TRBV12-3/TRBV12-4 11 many TGTGCCAGCTCCGCCGCCTACGAGCAGTACTTC CASSAAYEQYF
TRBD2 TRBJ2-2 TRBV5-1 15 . TGCGCCAGCAGACGACTAGCGGGGAACACCGGGGAGCTGTTTTTT CASRRLAGNTGELFF
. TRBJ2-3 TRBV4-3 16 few TGCGCCAGCAGCCAGGATTTCATAGGGGAGTCAGATACGCAGTATTTT CASSQDFIGESDTQYF
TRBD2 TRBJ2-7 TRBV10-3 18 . TGTGCCATCAGTTGGGGGGGGACCCCCCTATTTAGGGACTACGAGCAGTACTTC CAISWGGTPLFRDYEQYF
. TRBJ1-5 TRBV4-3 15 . TGCGCCAGCAGCCCATACAGGACTGTCCAGGGGCCCCAGCATTTT CASSPYRTVQGPQHF
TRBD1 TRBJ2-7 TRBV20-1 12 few TGCAGTGCAACAGACAGGGTCGGCGAGCAGTACTTC CSATDRVGEQYF
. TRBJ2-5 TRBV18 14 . TGTGCCAGCTCACCGTATAGAAACCAAGAGACCCAGTACTTC CASSPYRNQETQYF
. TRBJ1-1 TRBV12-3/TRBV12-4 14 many TGTGCCAGCAGTTCCAGGACAGCGAGGACTGAAGCTTTCTTT CASSSRTARTEAFF
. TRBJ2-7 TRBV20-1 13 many TGCAGTGCCCCGGGGGATTCCTCCTACGAGCAGTACTTC CSAPGDSSYEQYF
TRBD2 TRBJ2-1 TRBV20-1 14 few TGCAGTGCTAGATTAGCGGGGTACTACAATGAGCAGTTCTTC CSARLAGYYNEQFF
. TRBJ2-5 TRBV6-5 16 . TGTGCCAGCAGTTACTCGAGTTTGGGGCGTAGGGGGACCCAGTACTTC CASSYSSLGRRGTQYF
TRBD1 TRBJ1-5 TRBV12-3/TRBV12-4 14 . TGTGCCAGCAGTCGACAGGGGGGCAATCAGCCCCAGCATTTT CASSRQGGNQPQHF
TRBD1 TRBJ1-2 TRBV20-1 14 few TGCAGTGCGCGAGACAGGGGAAATAACTATGGCTACACCTTC CSARDRGNNYGYTF
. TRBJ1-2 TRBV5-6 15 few TGTGCCAGCAGCTTGGTCGTTGGGCAGAGCTATGGCTACACCTTC CASSLVVGQSYGYTF